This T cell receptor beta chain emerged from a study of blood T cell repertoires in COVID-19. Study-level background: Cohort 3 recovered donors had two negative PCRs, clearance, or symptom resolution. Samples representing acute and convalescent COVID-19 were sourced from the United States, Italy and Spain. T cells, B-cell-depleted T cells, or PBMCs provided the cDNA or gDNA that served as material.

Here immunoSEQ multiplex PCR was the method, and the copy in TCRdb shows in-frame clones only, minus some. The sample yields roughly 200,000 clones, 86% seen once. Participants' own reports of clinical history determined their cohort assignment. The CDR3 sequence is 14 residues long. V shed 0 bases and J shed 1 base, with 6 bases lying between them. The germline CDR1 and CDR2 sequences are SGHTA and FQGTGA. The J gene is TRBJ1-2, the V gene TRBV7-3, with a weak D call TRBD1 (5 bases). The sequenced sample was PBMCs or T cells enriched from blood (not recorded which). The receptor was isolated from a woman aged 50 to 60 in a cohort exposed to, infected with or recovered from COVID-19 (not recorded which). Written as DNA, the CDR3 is TGTGCCAGCAGCTTAACAGGGGATAACTATGGCTACACCTTC. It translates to CASSLTGDNYGYTF.